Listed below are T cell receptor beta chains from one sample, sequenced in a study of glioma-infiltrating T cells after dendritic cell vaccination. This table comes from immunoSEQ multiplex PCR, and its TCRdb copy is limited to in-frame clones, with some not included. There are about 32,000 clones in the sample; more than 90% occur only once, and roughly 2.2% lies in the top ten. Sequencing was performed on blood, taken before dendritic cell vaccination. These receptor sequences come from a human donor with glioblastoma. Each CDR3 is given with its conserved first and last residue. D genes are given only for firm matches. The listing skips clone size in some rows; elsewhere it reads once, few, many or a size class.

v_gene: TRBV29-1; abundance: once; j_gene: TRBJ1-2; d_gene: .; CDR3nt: TGCAGCGTTGAAGGACAGCCTTATGGCTACACCTTC; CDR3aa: CSVEGQPYGYTF
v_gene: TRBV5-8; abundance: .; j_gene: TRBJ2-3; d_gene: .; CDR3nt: TGTGCCAGCAGCTTGGCCAACAGCCCTAGCACAGATACGCAGTATTTT; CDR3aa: CASSLANSPSTDTQYF
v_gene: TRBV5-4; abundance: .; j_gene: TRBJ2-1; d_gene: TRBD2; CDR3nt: TGTGCCAGCAGCTTGGCCGGGAGGGGCGGGGGAAACAATGAGCAGTTCTTC; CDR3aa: CASSLAGRGGGNNEQFF
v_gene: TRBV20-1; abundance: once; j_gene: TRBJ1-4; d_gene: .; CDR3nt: TGCAGTGCTAGGCCCGAGGAAAAACTGTTTTTT; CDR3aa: CSARPEEKLFF
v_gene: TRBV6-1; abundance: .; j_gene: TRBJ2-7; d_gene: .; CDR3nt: TGTGCCAGCTGCGGACGGGGTTTGAACGAGCAGTACTTC; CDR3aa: CASCGRGLNEQYF
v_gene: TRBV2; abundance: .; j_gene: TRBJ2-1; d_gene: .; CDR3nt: TGTGCCAACTCGGCAGGGGCCCTTTACAATGAGCAGTTCTTC; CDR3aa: CANSAGALYNEQFF
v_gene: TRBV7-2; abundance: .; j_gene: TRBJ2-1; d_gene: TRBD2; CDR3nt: TGTGCCAGCAGCCCGATCGCGGGGGATCTCCGGTATGAGCAGTTCTTC; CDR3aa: CASSPIAGDLRYEQFF
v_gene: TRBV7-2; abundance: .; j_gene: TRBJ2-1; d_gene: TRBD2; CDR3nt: TGTGCCAGCAGCCCATGGACTAGCGGGGGATCCCACAATGAGCAGTTCTTC; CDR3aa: CASSPWTSGGSHNEQFF
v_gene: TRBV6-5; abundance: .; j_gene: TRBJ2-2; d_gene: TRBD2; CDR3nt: TGTGCCAGCAGTTACTCGCGACTAGCGGGGGCCGGGGAGCTGTTTTTT; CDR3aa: CASSYSRLAGAGELFF
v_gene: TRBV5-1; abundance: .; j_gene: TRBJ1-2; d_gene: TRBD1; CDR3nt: TGCGCCAGCAGCTTGCGCAGGGGGACGAGTGGCTACACCTTC; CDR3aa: CASSLRRGTSGYTF
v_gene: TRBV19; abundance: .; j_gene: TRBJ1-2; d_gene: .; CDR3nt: TGTGCCAGTAGTGTCCTGGACTGGGCTGGCTACACCTTC; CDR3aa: CASSVLDWAGYTF
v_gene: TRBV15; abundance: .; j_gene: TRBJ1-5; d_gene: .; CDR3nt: TGTGCCACCAGCAGAAACCTACAGGTTAGACAGCCCCAGCATTTT; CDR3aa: CATSRNLQVRQPQHF
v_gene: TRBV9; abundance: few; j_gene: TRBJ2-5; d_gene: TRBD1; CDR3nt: TGTGCCAGCAGCGCCGGGACAGGGGGCGGGGGGGAGACCCAGTACTTC; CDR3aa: CASSAGTGGGGETQYF
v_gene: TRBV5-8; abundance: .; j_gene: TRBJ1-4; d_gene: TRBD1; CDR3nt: TGTGCCAGCAGCGTAGGACAGGGGGCGACTAATGAAAAACTGTTTTTT; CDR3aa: CASSVGQGATNEKLFF
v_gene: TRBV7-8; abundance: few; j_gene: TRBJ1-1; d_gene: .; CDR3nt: TGTGCCAGCAGCTTAGTAGGCAGGGATGATGAAGCTTTCTTT; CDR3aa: CASSLVGRDDEAFF
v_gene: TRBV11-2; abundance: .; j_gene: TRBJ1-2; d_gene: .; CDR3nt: TGTGCCAGCAGCTTAGGAGGGTGGGATGGCTACACCTTC; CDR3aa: CASSLGGWDGYTF
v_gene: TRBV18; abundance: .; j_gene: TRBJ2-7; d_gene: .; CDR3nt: TGTGCCAGCTCACCTCTACAGGTTAACTCCTACGAGCAGTACTTC; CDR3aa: CASSPLQVNSYEQYF
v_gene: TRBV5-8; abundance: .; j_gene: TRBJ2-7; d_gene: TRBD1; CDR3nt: TGTGCCAGCAGCTTGGGACAGGGGCTTACCTACGAGCAGTACTTC; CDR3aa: CASSLGQGLTYEQYF
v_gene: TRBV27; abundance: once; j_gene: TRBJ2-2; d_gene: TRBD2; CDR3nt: TGTGCCAGCAAAGGTGCCGGGGGGTCCTTCAACACCGGGGAGCTGTTTTTT; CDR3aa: CASKGAGGSFNTGELFF
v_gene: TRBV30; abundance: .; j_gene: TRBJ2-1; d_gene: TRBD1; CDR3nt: TGTGCCCACGCCTCGGGACAGGGCTTGAATGAGCAGTTCTTC; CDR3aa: CAHASGQGLNEQFF
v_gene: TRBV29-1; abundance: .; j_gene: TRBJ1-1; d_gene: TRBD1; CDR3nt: TGCAGCCATCACCGGGACAGGGGGAAGTACACTGAAGCTTTCTTT; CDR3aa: CSHHRDRGKYTEAFF
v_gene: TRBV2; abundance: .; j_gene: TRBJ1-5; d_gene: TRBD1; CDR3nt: TGTGCCAGCAGTCCGGGACAGGGAGAGGGTCAGCCCCAGCATTTT; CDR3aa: CASSPGQGEGQPQHF
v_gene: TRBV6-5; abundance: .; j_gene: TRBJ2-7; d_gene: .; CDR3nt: TGTGCCAGCAGTTTCGAAAGGGGGAGAGAGCAGTACTTC; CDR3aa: CASSFERGREQYF
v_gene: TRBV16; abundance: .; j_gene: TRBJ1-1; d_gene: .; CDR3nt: TGTGCCAGCAGCCAATCGGGAGTGGGGAGCACTGAAGCTTTCTTT; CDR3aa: CASSQSGVGSTEAFF
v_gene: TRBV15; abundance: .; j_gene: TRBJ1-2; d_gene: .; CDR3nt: TGTGCCACCAGCAGAGACGACAGAAGCCTCTATGGCTACACCTTC; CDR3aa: CATSRDDRSLYGYTF
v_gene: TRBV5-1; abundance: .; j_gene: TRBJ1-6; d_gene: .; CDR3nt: TGCGCCAGCAGCTTAGGGGCTAATTCACCCCTCCACTTT; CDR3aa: CASSLGANSPLHF
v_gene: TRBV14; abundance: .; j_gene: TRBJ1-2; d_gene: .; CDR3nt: TGTGCCAGCAGCCCAAGAGCTCCGTGGACAGTCTATGGCTACACCTTC; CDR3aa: CASSPRAPWTVYGYTF
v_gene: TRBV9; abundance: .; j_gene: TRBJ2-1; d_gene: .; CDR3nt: TGTGCCAGCAGCCAAAGCGACTGGGACAATGAGCAGTTCTTC; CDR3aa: CASSQSDWDNEQFF
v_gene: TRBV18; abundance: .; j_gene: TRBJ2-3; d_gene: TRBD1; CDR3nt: TGTGCCAGCTCACAGAGAACAGGGGAAGCAGATACGCAGTATTTT; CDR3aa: CASSQRTGEADTQYF
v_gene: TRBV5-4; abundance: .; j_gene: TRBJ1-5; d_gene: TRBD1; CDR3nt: TGTGCCAGCAGCTTGGGACAGGGCCGCGATCAGCCCCAGCATTTT; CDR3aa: CASSLGQGRDQPQHF
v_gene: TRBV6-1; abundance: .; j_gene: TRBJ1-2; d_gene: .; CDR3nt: TGTGCCAGCCGTCGAGTAGCCGCGGATGGCTACACCTTC; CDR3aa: CASRRVAADGYTF
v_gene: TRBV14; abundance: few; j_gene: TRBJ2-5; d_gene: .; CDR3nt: TGTGCCAGCAGCCACAGGGGGGCCTATGAGACCCAGTACTTC; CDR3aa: CASSHRGAYETQYF
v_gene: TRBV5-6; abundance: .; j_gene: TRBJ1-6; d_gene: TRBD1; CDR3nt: TGTGCCAGCAGAGAGACCGGGACAGGGCATAATTCACCCCTCCACTTT; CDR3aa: CASRETGTGHNSPLHF
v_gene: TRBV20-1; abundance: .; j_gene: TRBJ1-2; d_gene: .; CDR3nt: TGCAGTGCTACTACGAAAACGGGCTACACCTTC; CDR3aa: CSATTKTGYTF
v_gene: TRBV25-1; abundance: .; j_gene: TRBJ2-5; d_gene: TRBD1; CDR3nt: TGTGCCAGCGGTTCCCGACAGGGTCGACAGACCCAGTACTTC; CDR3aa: CASGSRQGRQTQYF
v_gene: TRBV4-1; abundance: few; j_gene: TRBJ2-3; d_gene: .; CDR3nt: TGCGCCAGCAGCCAAGTAGAAACCGATAGCACAGATACGCAGTATTTT; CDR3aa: CASSQVETDSTDTQYF
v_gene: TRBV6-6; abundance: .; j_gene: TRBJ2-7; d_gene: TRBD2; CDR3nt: TGTGCCAGCAGCCGGGGCCAGCGGGGGGTTTCCTACGAGCAGTACTTC; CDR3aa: CASSRGQRGVSYEQYF
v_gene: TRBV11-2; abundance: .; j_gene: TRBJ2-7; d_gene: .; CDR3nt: TGTGCCAGCAGCCGCTCCTACGAGCAGTACTTC; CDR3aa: CASSRSYEQYF
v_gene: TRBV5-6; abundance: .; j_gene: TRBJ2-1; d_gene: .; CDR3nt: TGTGCCAGCCATAAGGTTGGGAGTAATGAGCAGTTCTTC; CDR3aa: CASHKVGSNEQFF
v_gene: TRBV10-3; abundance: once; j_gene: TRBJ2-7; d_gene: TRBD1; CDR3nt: TGTGCCATCAGTGAAGAGAGGACAGGGACCTACGAGCAGTACTTC; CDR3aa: CAISEERTGTYEQYF
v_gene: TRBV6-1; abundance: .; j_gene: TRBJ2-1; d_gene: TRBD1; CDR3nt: TGTGCCAGCAGTGAAGCGCTTCGACAGGGGGCCTACAATGAGCAGTTCTTC; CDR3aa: CASSEALRQGAYNEQFF
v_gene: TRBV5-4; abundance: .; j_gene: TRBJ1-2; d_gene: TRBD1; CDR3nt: TGTGCCAGCAGCCCGGGAGGGACAGTAACTAACTATGGCTACACCTTC; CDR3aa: CASSPGGTVTNYGYTF
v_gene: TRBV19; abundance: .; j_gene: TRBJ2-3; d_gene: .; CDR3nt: TGTGCCAGTTCCGGGACAAGTATATACGCGCAGTATTTT; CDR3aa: CASSGTSIYAQYF
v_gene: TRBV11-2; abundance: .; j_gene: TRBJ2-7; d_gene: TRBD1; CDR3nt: TGTGCCAGCAGCTTGTCCGGGACAGGGCCCTACGAGCAGTACTTC; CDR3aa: CASSLSGTGPYEQYF